This record looks at one T cell receptor (beta chain) sequence and its context. The assay was immunoSEQ multiplex PCR, and TCRdb's table has in-frame clones only and misses some. The table has about 240,000 clones, more than 85% seen once. The CDR3 consists of 15 residues. V was shortened by 5 bases and J by 6 bases, with 17 bases between the two germline ends. Germline values: CDR1 MNHEY, CDR2 SVGAGI. These data belong to a study of blood T cell repertoires in COVID-19. Specimen: peripheral blood. This chain connects TRBV6-5 to TRBJ1-5; D perhaps matches TRBD1 (5 bases). This TCR was sampled from a woman aged 70-85 years with active or convalescent COVID-19. The CDR3 sequence is CASSISGGSAQPQHF. CDR3 nucleotides: TGTGCCAGCAGTATCTCGGGGGGATCGGCTCAGCCCCAGCATTTT.